The 32 T cell receptor beta chains listed next were all sequenced from one sample in a study of PD-L1 blockade in urothelial cancer. Profiling relied on immunoSEQ multiplex PCR, and the TCRdb table lists in-frame clones only, not all of them. The sample yields 85,000 to 100,000 clones, roughly 84% seen once. Sample time point: pretreatment peripheral blood. The material sequenced was PBMCs, taken around atezolizumab (anti-PD-L1) treatment. These TCRs come from a man in his sixties with urothelial cancer.

The chain couples TRBV18 to TRBJ2-7; 7 nucleotides agree with TRBD2. Germline CDR1 KGHSH, CDR2 LQKENI. The CDR3 length is 14 residues. The V and J ends lost 5 bases and 0 bases, in that order; junction bases with no gene match: 4. CDR3 protein: CASSGGDGSYEQYF. The CDR3 DNA reads as TGTGCCAGCTCAGGGGGGGACGGCTCCTACGAGCAGTACTTC.

The chain combines TRBV4-2 with TRBJ2-1; D is possibly TRBD1 (6 bases). Germline values: CDR1 LGHNA, CDR2 YNFKEQ. V was pared by 2 bases and J by 8 bases, with 16 bases between. The CDR3 has 15 amino acids. CDR3 residues: CASSQRDIRPDEQFF. DNA for the CDR3: TGTGCCAGCAGCCAACGGGACATACGACCGGATGAGCAGTTCTTC.

V is TRBV5-4 and J is TRBJ1-3; D remains unclear. Deletions cut 1 base from V and 3 bases from J, with 11 bases between. The CDR3 consists of 15 residues. Germline V CDR1 and CDR2: SGHNT, YYREEE (reference sequence). For the CDR3, the DNA is TGTGCCAGCAGCTTGCCCAATCAACATGGAAACACCATATATTTT. This gives the protein CASSLPNQHGNTIYF.

The rearrangement links TRBV10-3 to TRBJ1-6; possible D gene TRBD1, 5 bases. The CDR3 contains 15 residues. Germline CDR1 and CDR2: ENHRY and SYGVKD. Trimming shortened V by 4 bases and J by 8 bases, and 15 bases separated the two germline ends. In DNA, the CDR3 is TGTGCCATCAGTGCCCGCCAGGGATTAGATTCACCCCTCCACTTT. This codes for CAISARQGLDSPLHF.

The CDR3 DNA reads TGTGCCAGCAGTGACTTAACGCCCCTAGCGGGGGGTAACTACGAGCAGTACTTC. Protein: CASSDLTPLAGGNYEQYF. The J gene is TRBJ2-7, the V gene TRBV6-4; TRBD2 aligns across 11 bases. The germline CDR1 and CDR2 sequences are MRHNA and SNTAGT. Trimming cost V 1 base and J 3 bases; bases outside gene matches: 11. The length of the CDR3 is 18 residues.

This chain uses TRBV4-2 with TRBJ1-5; 10 nucleotides align to TRBD1. The CDR3 contains 16 residues. Germline CDR1 and CDR2: LGHNA and YNFKEQ. V was clipped by 1 base and J by 4 bases; unmatched bases: 4. CDR3: CASSQVGQGINQPQHF. As DNA, the CDR3 is TGTGCCAGCAGCCAAGTGGGACAGGGGATAAATCAGCCCCAGCATTTT.

This chain joins TRBV5-1 and TRBJ2-2; D call uncertain. Looked up from germline, CDR1 is SGHRS and CDR2 is YFSETQ. CDR3 length: 14 residues. Trimming removed 4 bases from V and 4 bases from J, with 11 bases in between. CDR3 nucleotide sequence: TGCGCCAGCAGCCCGTCTCGGAGCACCGGGGAGCTGTTTTTT. Protein product: CASSPSRSTGELFF. Supplemented by reference TRBV5-1 and TRBJ2-2, the full variable domain reads KAGVTQTPRYLIKTRGQQVTLSCSPISGHRSVSWYQQTPGQGLQFLFEYFSETQRNKGNFPGRFSGRQFSNSRSEMNVSTLELGDSALYLCASSPSRSTGELFFGEGSRLTVL.

The chain joins TRBV11-2 to TRBJ2-1; D ambiguous. The CDR3 is 13 residues long. The germline V gene encodes CDR1 SGHAT and CDR2 FQNNGV. Trimming stripped 5 bases from V and 4 bases from J, with 9 bases between. The CDR3 sequence is CASSPTRYNEQFF. DNA of the CDR3: TGTGCCAGCAGCCCCACGCGGTACAATGAGCAGTTCTTC. The full variable domain, its missing parts supplied by reference TRBV11-2 and TRBJ2-1, is EAGVAQSPRYKIIEKRQSVAFWCNPISGHATLYWYQQILGQGPKLLIQFQNNGVVDDSQLPKDRFSAERLKGVDSTLKIQPAKLEDSAVYLCASSPTRYNEQFFGPGTRLTVL.

V gene TRBV18 combines with J gene TRBJ2-1, with D possibly TRBD2 on 6 matching bases. In germline, CDR1 is KGHSH, CDR2 LQKENI. Trimming took off 4 bases at V and 8 bases at J, with 21 bases between the two ends. The CDR3 is made up of 16 amino acids. CDR3 amino acids: CASSLLGTQNGDEQFF. CDR3 DNA sequence: TGTGCCAGCTCACTCCTGGGGACTCAAAACGGGGATGAGCAGTTCTTC.

This chain uses TRBV27 with TRBJ2-7; 7 bases agree with TRBD2. CDR3 length equals 13 residues. Germline values: CDR1 MNHEY, CDR2 SMNVEV (reference sequence). The junction had 8 bases not matched to a gene; V was cut back by 5 bases and J by 7 bases. CDR3 coding DNA: TGTGCCAGCAGTAGGGGACTACTACGGGAGCAGTACTTC. It codes for CASSRGLLREQYF.

The chain couples TRBV27 to TRBJ1-2, with a weak D call TRBD1 (6 bases). V was trimmed by 0 bases and J by 6 bases, leaving 8 bases between them. Looked up from germline, CDR1 is MNHEY and CDR2 is SMNVEV (reference sequence). The CDR3 totals 13 residues. In nucleotides, the CDR3 is TGTGCCAGCAGTTTATCGACAGGTGATGGCTACACCTTC. It encodes CASSLSTGDGYTF.

This rearrangement joins TRBV28 to TRBJ1-1, with 8 bases aligning to TRBD1. From germline, CDR1 is MDHEN and CDR2 SYDVKM. The CDR3 length is 13 residues. V was clipped by 7 bases and J by 8 bases; unmatched bases: 9. CDR3 nucleotides: TGTGCCAGCAACATAGTACAGGGGGGGGAAGCTTTCTTT. This codes for CASNIVQGGEAFF.

By share of the sample, this clone is medium-sized. The J gene is TRBJ2-2, the V gene TRBV15; D unclear. Germline V gene sequence: CDR1 LNHNV, CDR2 YYDKDF (reference sequence). CDR3 length equals 15 residues. V lost 0 bases and J lost 6, with 11 bases in between. CDR3 region: CATSRDDIVAGELFF. Written as DNA, the CDR3 is TGTGCCACCAGCAGAGATGATATAGTAGCCGGGGAGCTGTTTTTT.

V is TRBV5-4 and J is TRBJ1-2; D gene unclear. V lost 4 bases and J lost 2, with 9 bases in between. Germline CDR1 is SGHNT and CDR2 is YYREEE (reference sequence). The CDR3 contains 13 residues. The CDR3 sequence: CASSGTVNYGYTF. In DNA form, the CDR3 reads TGTGCCAGCAGCGGAACAGTGAACTATGGCTACACCTTC.

The chain links TRBV6-5 to TRBJ1-1, with 7 nucleotides matching TRBD1. The V segment lost 10 bases and the J segment 3 bases; nucleotides outside the gene matches: 8. The germline V gene encodes CDR1 MNHEY and CDR2 SVGAGI. The CDR3 consists of 13 residues. CDR3 amino acids: CATRGQADTEAFF. The CDR3 DNA reads as TGTGCCACCCGAGGACAGGCTGACACTGAAGCTTTCTTT.

With regard to this clone: Other DNA sequences in the same sample also yield this CDR3. The rearrangement links TRBV5-4 to TRBJ2-3; 14 positions agree with TRBD2. The CDR3 contains 16 residues. V gave up 0 bases and J gave up 3 bases; unmatched junction bases: 0. The V gene's germline CDR1 is SGHNT and CDR2 YYREEE (reference sequence). CDR3 in amino acids: CASSLGLAGGTDTQYF. CDR3 coding DNA: TGTGCCAGCAGCTTGGGACTAGCGGGGGGGACAGATACGCAGTATTTT.

This clone was observed a single time. V is TRBV18 and J is TRBJ1-2; no clear D gene. V was pared by 3 bases and J by 4 bases, with 18 bases between. The V gene's germline CDR1 is KGHSH and CDR2 LQKENI. The CDR3 covers 16 residues. The CDR3 region is CASSPETTAPGYGYTF. The CDR3 DNA reads as TGTGCCAGCTCACCCGAGACGACGGCCCCGGGCTATGGCTACACCTTC.

This sequence joins TRBV5-6 and TRBJ2-3, with a tentative D call TRBD1 (5 bases). This CDR3 contains 15 residues. V was trimmed by 3 bases and J by 6 bases, leaving 17 bases between them. Germline values: CDR1 SGHDT, CDR2 YYEEEE. CDR3 amino acids: CASSSLRGERDTQYF. CDR3 DNA: TGTGCCAGCAGCTCCCTTAGGGGCGAAAGGGATACGCAGTATTTT.

The chain joins TRBV19 to TRBJ2-6, with D possibly TRBD1 on 5 matching bases. Trimming pared 5 bases from V and 1 base from J, leaving 12 bases between. The CDR3 is made up of 16 amino acids. The germline V gene encodes CDR1 LNHDA and CDR2 SQIVND (reference sequence). Here the CDR3 DNA reads TGTGCCAGTAGTCCCTACCAGGGATCTGGGGCCAACGTCCTGACTTTC. Protein sequence: CASSPYQGSGANVLTF. The full variable domain, rest sourced from reference TRBV19 and TRBJ2-6, is DGGITQSPKYLFRKEGQNVTLSCEQNLNHDAMYWYRQDPGQGLRLIYYSQIVNDFQKGDIAEGYSVSREKKESFPLTVTSAQKNPTAFYLCASSPYQGSGANVLTFGAGSRLTVL.

V is TRBV12-5 and J is TRBJ2-1; D uncertain. Trimming removed 0 bases from V and 4 bases from J, with 13 bases in between. This CDR3 is built from 16 residues. Per germline, CDR1 LGHNT and CDR2 FRNRAP. CDR3 protein: CASGLVQYRNYNEQFF. In DNA, the CDR3 is TGTGCTAGTGGTTTGGTGCAATACAGAAATTACAATGAGCAGTTCTTC.

In its sample, this clone was seen once. The chain carries TRBV2 and TRBJ2-5; no definite D call. Germline CDR1 SNHLY, CDR2 FYNNEI. The CDR3 loop spans 13 amino acids. Trimming took 5 bases from V and 5 from J, leaving 12 bases between them. CDR3 residues: CASSLDTRETQYF. The CDR3 DNA reads as TGTGCCAGCAGTTTAGACACTCGGGAGACCCAGTACTTC.

This chain connects TRBV5-1 to TRBJ2-1, with D tentatively TRBD1 (6 bases). Trimming took 0 bases from V and 7 from J, leaving 17 bases between them. Germline-derived CDR1 and CDR2 are SGHRS and YFSETQ. This CDR3 region has 16 residues. CDR3 nucleotide sequence: TGCGCCAGCAGCTTGGGGGGCGCCAGGGGTCGAAATGAGCAGTTCTTC. It yields the protein CASSLGGARGRNEQFF.

V gene TRBV6-5 combines with J gene TRBJ2-1, with TRBD1 identical over 7 bases. The CDR3 is 15 amino acids. V trimming: 1 base; J trimming: 4 bases; junction bases outside the gene matches: 4. Germline CDR1 and CDR2: MNHEY and SVGAGI. The CDR3 DNA reads TGTGCCAGCAGTTACTGGTACAGGGGTTACAATGAGCAGTTCTTC. Translation gives CASSYWYRGYNEQFF.

This chain uses TRBV28 with TRBJ1-1; D possibly corresponds to TRBD1 (6 bases). The CDR3 is 11 residues long. Trimming pared 6 bases from V and 7 bases from J, leaving 9 bases between. Germline-derived CDR1 and CDR2 are MDHEN and SYDVKM. The CDR3 sequence: CASRAQGEAFF. The CDR3 coding sequence is TGTGCCAGCAGGGCACAGGGTGAAGCTTTCTTT.

V is TRBV19 and J is TRBJ1-2; tentatively, D is TRBD1 (5 bases). Germline V CDR1 and CDR2: LNHDA, SQIVND (reference sequence). CDR3 length: 11 amino acids. Trimming left V 6 bases short and J 8 bases short, with 10 bases between. The CDR3 here is CASRKGAGYTF. The CDR3 coding sequence is TGTGCCAGTAGAAAAGGGGCCGGCTACACCTTC. Variable domain in full (rest from reference TRBV19 and TRBJ1-2): DGGITQSPKYLFRKEGQNVTLSCEQNLNHDAMYWYRQDPGQGLRLIYYSQIVNDFQKGDIAEGYSVSREKKESFPLTVTSAQKNPTAFYLCASRKGAGYTFGSGTRLTVV.

This clone was detected only once. CDR3 in DNA: TGTGCCAGCAGCCAAGAATCAGGGGGCCCCGGGGAGCTGTTTTTT. Amino acids: CASSQESGGPGELFF. The gene calls are TRBV4-2 and TRBJ2-2, with 8 bases identical to TRBD1. V was clipped by 0 bases and J by 6 bases; unmatched bases: 3. The CDR3 spans 15 residues. Looked up from germline, CDR1 is LGHNA and CDR2 is YNFKEQ.

The chain joins TRBV25-1 to TRBJ1-3, with 7 bases matching TRBD1. The germline V gene has CDR1 MGHDK and CDR2 SYGVNS. This CDR3 is 13 amino acids long. V shed 7 bases, J shed 8 bases, and the junction held 8 bases outside the gene matches. The CDR3 region is CASMTNQGDTIYF. The CDR3 DNA is TGTGCCAGCATGACAAACCAGGGGGACACCATATATTTT.

This clone was counted between two and nine times. This chain joins TRBV18 and TRBJ2-1, with TRBD1 as a possible D gene (5 bases). V lost 3 bases and J 3 bases, leaving 9 bases between the germline ends. The CDR3 sequence is 14 residues long. CDR1 is KGHSH and CDR2 is LQKENI in the germline V gene. The CDR3 reads CASSPYQGYNEQFF. The CDR3 coding sequence is TGTGCCAGCTCACCTTATCAGGGCTACAATGAGCAGTTCTTC.

This chain joins TRBV5-6 and TRBJ2-7; D uncertain. From germline, CDR1 is SGHDT and CDR2 YYEEEE. This CDR3 contains 12 residues. Trimming removed 4 bases from V and 5 bases from J, with 10 bases in between. The CDR3 reads CASSRAMNEQYF. CDR3 DNA sequence: TGTGCCAGCAGCCGAGCGATGAACGAGCAGTACTTC.

The chain combines TRBV6-1 with TRBJ2-3; no clear D gene. V gave up 6 bases and J gave up 6 bases, with 10 bases separating them. From germline, CDR1 is MNHNS and CDR2 SASEGT. This CDR3 is built from 12 residues. The CDR3: CASSPLQDTQYF. The CDR3 nucleotides read TGTGCCAGCAGCCCGCTCCAGGATACGCAGTATTTT.

The genes are TRBV4-3 and TRBJ2-7; D is possibly TRBD1 (6 bases). Germline V lookup: CDR1 LGHNA, CDR2 YSLEER. Trimming stripped 1 base from V and 6 bases from J, with 13 bases between. The CDR3 has 14 residues. This CDR3 is CASSQVTGSSEQYF. The CDR3 DNA sequence: TGCGCCAGCAGCCAAGTGACAGGATCGAGCGAGCAGTACTTC.

V gene TRBV6-1 combines with J gene TRBJ2-2, with 12 bases matching TRBD2. The CDR3 totals 14 residues. Unmatched junction bases numbered 11, after V lost 8 bases and J lost 13 bases. Germline V gene lookup returns CDR1 MNHNS and CDR2 SASEGT. The CDR3 reads CASGGLAGRVWLFF. The CDR3 DNA reads as TGTGCCAGCGGAGGACTAGCGGGGCGCGTATGGCTGTTTTTT.